A single sample is the source of the 32 T cell receptor beta chains below, sequenced in a study of identical twins. TCRdb fed the 5' RACE reads into MiXCR, producing one record per CDR3 protein. The sample holds some 900,000 distinct CDR3 sequences, approximately 13% seen once. These same data were also listed under a study on yellow fever vaccine responses in identical twins.

Source material: PBMCs. These receptors all stem from a woman under 30 in good health.

This chain connects TRBV20-1 to TRBJ2-1; TRBD2 agrees at 8 bases. Germline CDR1 DFQATT, CDR2 SNEGSKA (reference sequence). The CDR3 sequence is 15 residues long. V trimming: 6 bases; J trimming: 1 base; junction bases outside the gene matches: 8. The CDR3 DNA reads as TGCAGTGCGAGCCGACTAGCGCCTTCCTACAATGAGCAGTTCTTC. Protein sequence: CSASRLAPSYNEQFF.

The genes are TRBV20-1 and TRBJ1-1; 9 positions match TRBD1. V lost 0 bases, J lost 10 bases, and 12 bases stayed unmatched. Germline V gene lookup returns CDR1 DFQATT and CDR2 SNEGSKA (reference sequence). The CDR3 runs 15 residues. The CDR3 DNA reads as TGCAGTGCTAGAGATCCCGGACAGGGGATAGGTGGAGCTTTCTTT. Protein sequence: CSARDPGQGIGGAFF.

This clonotype was recorded at least ten times. The V call is TRBV12-3 or TRBV12-4, the J call TRBJ2-2, with 13 nucleotides matching TRBD2. CDR3 length: 17 amino acids. Unmatched junction bases numbered 11, after V lost 7 bases and J lost 6 bases. This CDR3 reads CASTGRVTSGGSGELFF. The DNA for the CDR3 is TGTGCCAGCACCGGACGGGTGACTAGCGGGGGGTCCGGGGAGCTGTTTTTT.

The table lists this clonotype with a few counts. The chain has TRBV7-9 and TRBJ2-1, with 8 bases lining up with TRBD1. CDR1 and CDR2 from the germline V gene are SEHNR and FQNEAQ (reference sequence). The CDR3 extends over 14 amino acids. The V gene end was trimmed by 4 bases and the J gene end by 9 bases; junction bases not matched to a gene: 8. Here the CDR3 reads CASSSRQGSGEQFF. CDR3 nucleotide sequence: TGTGCCAGCAGCTCTCGACAGGGGTCAGGTGAGCAGTTCTTC. Combining the CDR3 with reference TRBV7-9 and TRBJ2-1 gives the whole variable domain DTGVSQNPRHKITKRGQNVTFRCDPISEHNRLYWYRQTLGQGPEFLTYFQNEAQLEKSRLLSDRFSAERPKGSFSTLEIQRTEQGDSAMYLCASSSRQGSGEQFFGPGTRLTVL.

This clonotype was seen once. The genes are TRBV2 and TRBJ2-1, with TRBD2 matching over 7 bases. There are 18 residues in the CDR3. Germline CDR1 SNHLY, CDR2 FYNNEI. Trimming cost V 0 bases and J 2 bases; bases outside gene matches: 10. CDR3 coding DNA: TGTGCCAGCAGTGAAGCGCGTCTTACTAGCGTCACCTACAATGAGCAGTTCTTC. Protein: CASSEARLTSVTYNEQFF.

Only a few counts were recorded for this clonotype. The chain uses TRBV12-3 or TRBV12-4 and TRBJ2-1, with 10 bases identical to TRBD2. The J segment lost 6 bases and the V segment lost 1 base, leaving 9 bases of the junction unmatched. CDR3 size: 17 residues. This CDR3 is CASSLGGTSVSRNEQFF. CDR3 DNA sequence: TGTGCCAGCAGTTTAGGAGGGACTAGCGTGAGCCGCAATGAGCAGTTCTTC.

Many counts were recorded for this clonotype. The rearrangement uses TRBV28 and TRBJ2-7; weak D call: TRBD1 (7 bases). Germline values: CDR1 MDHEN, CDR2 SYDVKM. The V end was cut by 3 bases, the J end by 2 bases, with 11 bases between. There are 14 residues in the CDR3. In DNA form, the CDR3 reads TGTGCCAGCAGTTTCGGGGGACAGACCTACGAGCAGTACGTC. This encodes CASSFGGQTYEQYV.

This clonotype was seen only a few times. The chain employs TRBV5-1 and TRBJ2-7; D remains ambiguous. CDR1 and CDR2 (germline): SGHRS, YFSETQ. The germline V and J ends were trimmed by 3 bases and 3 bases, with 10 bases remaining between them. The CDR3 consists of 13 residues. Here the CDR3 DNA reads TGCGCCAGCAGCTGGTACCCAAACTACGAGCAGTACTTC. Residues: CASSWYPNYEQYF.

The V gene is TRBV7-6, the J gene TRBJ2-2; D not resolved. The CDR3 is made up of 12 amino acids. CDR1 and CDR2 from the germline V gene are SGHVS and FNYEAQ. V was trimmed by 7 bases and J by 6 bases, leaving 9 bases between them. For the CDR3, the DNA is TGTGCCAGCACCACCCCCCCCGGGGAGCTGTTTTTT. Translated: CASTTPPGELFF. Variable domain in full (rest from reference TRBV7-6 and TRBJ2-2): GAGVSQSPRYKVTKRGQDVALRCDPISGHVSLYWYRQALGQGPEFLTYFNYEAQQDKSGLPNDRFSAERPEGSISTLTIQRTEQRDSAMYRCASTTPPGELFFGEGSRLTVL.

The J gene is TRBJ2-5, the V gene TRBV4-2, with TRBD2 matching over 12 bases. V shed 0 bases, J shed 2 bases, and the junction held 4 bases outside the gene matches. Per the germline V gene, CDR1 is LGHNA and CDR2 is YNFKEQ. The CDR3 sequence is 17 residues long. CDR3 region: CASSQDTSGGIQETQYF. In DNA form, the CDR3 reads TGTGCCAGCAGCCAAGATACTAGCGGGGGGATTCAAGAGACCCAGTACTTC.

The chain has TRBV7-2 and TRBJ2-1; maybe TRBD1 (6 bases). The germline gives CDR1 SGHTA, CDR2 FQGNSA. Trimming removed 6 bases from V and 3 bases from J, with 18 bases in between. The CDR3 contains 16 residues. In DNA form, the CDR3 reads TGTGCCAGCAGACCAACGTCGGGACAAAACTACAATGAGCAGTTCTTC. Translating it yields CASRPTSGQNYNEQFF.

This chain connects TRBV3-1 to TRBJ2-2, with D uncertain. In germline, CDR1 is LGHDT, CDR2 YNNKEL (reference sequence). V was shortened by 2 bases and J by 7 bases, with 2 bases between the two germline ends. The CDR3 runs to 11 residues. The CDR3 DNA follows: TGTGCCAGCAGCCAAAACGGGGAGCTGTTTTTT. Amino acid sequence: CASSQNGELFF.

This clonotype was detected only a few times. The V gene is TRBV5-1, the J gene TRBJ1-1; D is ambiguous. This CDR3 comprises 14 residues. In germline, CDR1 is SGHRS, CDR2 YFSETQ. The V and J ends lost 1 base and 0 bases respectively, with 7 bases between them. The CDR3 sequence is CASSLNGLNTEAFF. The CDR3, as DNA: TGCGCCAGCAGCTTGAACGGGTTGAACACTGAAGCTTTCTTT.

V and J are TRBV6-1 and TRBJ1-4; TRBD1 agrees at 9 bases. The V gene end was trimmed by 5 bases and the J gene end by 7 bases; junction bases not matched to a gene: 5. CDR1 is MNHNS, CDR2 SASEGT, per germline. The CDR3 loop spans 14 amino acids. The CDR3, as DNA: TGTGCCAGCAGTCAACAGGGGGCGATTGAAAAACTGTTTTTT. It translates to CASSQQGAIEKLFF.

The chain has TRBV20-1 and TRBJ2-3; TRBD1 might be the D (5 bases). With 5 bases removed from V and 0 bases from J, the gap between germline ends came to 9 bases. Germline loops: CDR1 DFQATT, CDR2 SNEGSKA (reference sequence). CDR3 size: 13 residues. DNA for the CDR3: TGCAGTGCTGGACACCGGAGCACAGATACGCAGTATTTT. This translates into CSAGHRSTDTQYF.

The chain carries TRBV6-1 and TRBJ2-1; 11 bases fit TRBD2. CDR1 is MNHNS, CDR2 SASEGT, per germline. The CDR3 contains 16 residues. Trimming removed 5 bases from V and 4 bases from J; junction bases left unmatched: 7. In nucleotides, the CDR3 is TGTGCCAGCAGTCCCCTAGCGGGGGGTTTTTACAATGAGCAGTTCTTC. Protein product: CASSPLAGGFYNEQFF.

In its sample, this clonotype was seen many times. This chain links TRBV10-2 with TRBJ1-6; maybe TRBD1 (5 bases). The CDR3 consists of 15 residues. V was trimmed by 0 bases and J by 6 bases, leaving 9 bases between them. Germline CDR1 reads WSHSY; CDR2 reads SAAADI. The CDR3 DNA reads as TGCGCCAGCAGTGAGTCGGCGGGGCTTAATTCACCCCTCCACTTT. Its protein product is CASSESAGLNSPLHF.

The table lists this clonotype with many counts. The chain couples TRBV20-1 to TRBJ2-7, with a possible D match to TRBD1 (6 bases). Trimming took off 2 bases at V and 5 bases at J, with 7 bases between the two ends. This CDR3 has 11 residues. The germline V gene encodes CDR1 DFQATT and CDR2 SNEGSKA (reference sequence). CDR3 protein: CSARQGHEQYV. The CDR3 DNA reads as TGCAGTGCTAGACAGGGGCACGAGCAGTACGTC.

V is TRBV29-1 and J is TRBJ2-1; 7 bases align to TRBD1. Germline assignment: CDR1 SQVTM and CDR2 ANQGSEA. The length of the CDR3 is 13 residues. V lost 4 bases, J lost 6 bases, and 6 bases stayed unmatched. DNA of the CDR3: TGCAGCGTTGCCGGGACAGCCCCCAATGAGCAGTTCTTC. Translated, it gives CSVAGTAPNEQFF.

The CDR3: CASSQAGQGFTEAFF. CDR3 coding DNA: TGCGCCAGCAGCCAGGCGGGACAGGGGTTCACTGAAGCTTTCTTT. The chain is built from TRBV4-1 and TRBJ1-1; TRBD1 aligns across 10 bases. Germline V gene sequence: CDR1 MGHRA, CDR2 YSYEKL. This CDR3 has 15 amino acids. The J segment lost 4 bases and the V segment lost 3 bases, leaving 5 bases of the junction unmatched.

The genes are TRBV12-3 or TRBV12-4 and TRBJ2-1; D is perhaps TRBD2 (6 bases). The CDR3 is made up of 13 amino acids. Between the trimmed V and J ends, which lost 6 bases and 8 bases, there was a span of 14 bases. The CDR3 protein is CASSYGTSDEQFF. DNA of the CDR3: TGTGCCAGCAGCTATGGGACTTCTGATGAGCAGTTCTTC.

This clonotype came up a few times. CDR3 in DNA: TGTGCCAGCAGTTACTCTGAGGGAGGGGCAGATACGCAGTATTTT. Translated, it gives CASSYSEGGADTQYF. This chain joins TRBV6-5 and TRBJ2-3; 7 bases fit TRBD2. Trimming removed 0 bases from V and 4 bases from J; junction bases left unmatched: 4. The CDR3 contains 15 residues. The germline CDR1 and CDR2 sequences are MNHEY and SVGAGI.

This clonotype was seen a handful of times. The genes are TRBV5-1 and TRBJ2-3; TRBD2 agrees at 7 bases. In germline, CDR1 is SGHRS, CDR2 YFSETQ. This CDR3 has 16 amino acids. The ends lost 7 bases at V and 2 bases at J; junction bases unmatched: 13. CDR3 region: CASCQSGAPVTDTQYF. DNA of the CDR3: TGCGCCAGCTGCCAAAGCGGGGCCCCTGTCACAGATACGCAGTATTTT.

Only a few counts were recorded for this clonotype. The chain combines TRBV4-1 with TRBJ2-7; 7 bases line up with TRBD1. V was clipped by 2 bases and J by 1 base; unmatched bases: 5. There are 15 residues in the CDR3. The V gene's germline CDR1 is MGHRA and CDR2 YSYEKL. CDR3: CASSQQGESSYEQYF. The CDR3, as DNA: TGCGCCAGCAGCCAACAGGGGGAGAGTTCCTACGAGCAGTACTTC.

V usage is TRBV18 and J usage is TRBJ2-5; no clear D gene. The CDR3 extends over 15 amino acids. Germline V gives CDR1 KGHSH, CDR2 LQKENI. V was shortened by 1 base and J by 5 bases, with 14 bases between the two germline ends. CDR3 nucleotide sequence: TGTGCCAGCTCACCACTGACACAAGGGATCGAGACCCAGTACTTC. It codes for CASSPLTQGIETQYF. The full variable domain, rest sourced from reference TRBV18 and TRBJ2-5, is NAGVMQNPRHLVRRRGQEARLRCSPMKGHSHVYWYRQLPEEGLKFMVYLQKENIIDESGMPKERFSAEFPKEGPSILRIQQVVRGDSAAYFCASSPLTQGIETQYFGPGTRLLVL.

In its sample, this clonotype was seen a few times. The CDR3, as DNA: TGTGCCAGCAGTTACGGGACAGGACCCTCCTACGAGCAGTACGTC. Encoded protein: CASSYGTGPSYEQYV. This chain connects TRBV6-5 to TRBJ2-7; TRBD1 aligns across 8 bases. Germline values: CDR1 MNHEY, CDR2 SVGAGI. V gave up 2 bases and J gave up 0 bases; unmatched junction bases: 3. This CDR3 comprises 15 residues.

This clonotype was counted a few times. The chain is built from TRBV4-1 and TRBJ1-1; D gene unclear. V was shortened by 1 base and J by 1 base, with 13 bases between the two germline ends. The CDR3 covers 16 residues. Germline-derived CDR1 and CDR2 are MGHRA and YSYEKL. The CDR3 region has the DNA TGCGCCAGCAGCCAAGCCCCGGAGCAGACGAACACTGAAGCTTTCTTT. Its protein is CASSQAPEQTNTEAFF.

This clonotype has just a few counts. The CDR3: CSARDRDSGELFF. DNA for the CDR3: TGCAGTGCTAGAGACCGGGATAGCGGGGAGCTGTTTTTT. The genes are TRBV20-1 and TRBJ2-2; maybe TRBD2 (5 bases). The CDR3 has 13 residues. The germline V gene encodes CDR1 DFQATT and CDR2 SNEGSKA (reference sequence). The V end was cut by 0 bases, the J end by 7 bases, with 9 bases between.

This clonotype was recorded many times. V and J are TRBV4-1 and TRBJ2-1, with TRBD2 identical over 7 bases. Germline V gene data show CDR1 as MGHRA and CDR2 as YSYEKL. V lost 2 bases and J lost 5; bases outside the gene matches: 9. This CDR3 contains 16 residues. CDR3 nucleotide sequence: TGCGCCAGCAGCCAATCGGGGAGGGGCTACAACAATGAGCAGTTCTTC. This gives the protein CASSQSGRGYNNEQFF.

This clonotype has a handful of counts. V and J are TRBV2 and TRBJ2-7, with TRBD1 matching over 10 bases. Unmatched junction bases numbered 9, after V lost 1 base and J lost 6 bases. CDR1 is SNHLY, CDR2 FYNNEI, per germline. This CDR3 region has 16 residues. Here the CDR3 DNA reads TGTGCCAGCAGTGAAGTCTACGGGACAGGGGACGGCGAGCAGTACTTC. Its translation: CASSEVYGTGDGEQYF. Together with reference TRBV2 and TRBJ2-7, the CDR3 gives the full variable domain: EPEVTQTPSHQVTQMGQEVILRCVPISNHLYFYWYRQILGQKVEFLVSFYNNEISEKSEIFDDQFSVERPDGSNFTLKIRSTKLEDSAMYFCASSEVYGTGDGEQYFGPGTRLTVT.

This clonotype was seen only a few times. The CDR3 DNA is TGTGCCAGTAGTTCGAGCGGGGGTGGAGATGAGCAGTTCTTC. Amino acids: CASSSSGGGDEQFF. The genes are TRBV19 and TRBJ2-1; 8 bases line up with TRBD2. J lost 8 bases, V lost 5 bases, and 8 bases had no gene match. CDR3 length equals 14 residues. The germline gives CDR1 LNHDA, CDR2 SQIVND (reference sequence).

This clonotype was observed a few times. The V gene is TRBV6-5, the J gene TRBJ1-6; D gene uncertain. V lost 2 bases, J lost 0 bases, and 11 bases lay in between. CDR1 MNHEY and CDR2 SVGAGI come from the germline V gene. This CDR3 contains 17 residues. CDR3 amino acids: CASSYSTKVSYNSPLHF. CDR3 sequence (DNA): TGTGCCAGCAGTTACAGTACCAAAGTCTCCTATAATTCACCCCTCCACTTT.